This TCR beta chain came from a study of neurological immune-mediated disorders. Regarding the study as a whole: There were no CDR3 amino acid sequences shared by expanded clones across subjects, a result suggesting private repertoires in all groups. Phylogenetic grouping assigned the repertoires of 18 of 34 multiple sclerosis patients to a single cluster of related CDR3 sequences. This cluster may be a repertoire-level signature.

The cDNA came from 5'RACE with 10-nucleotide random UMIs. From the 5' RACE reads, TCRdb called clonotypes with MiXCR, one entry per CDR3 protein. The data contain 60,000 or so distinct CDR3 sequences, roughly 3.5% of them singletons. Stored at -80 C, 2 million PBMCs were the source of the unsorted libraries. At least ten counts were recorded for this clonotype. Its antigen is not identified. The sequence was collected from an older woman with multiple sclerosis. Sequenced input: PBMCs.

The CDR3 is CSARPGLRYNEQFF. CDR3 nucleotides: TGCAGTGCGAGGCCGGGACTACGGTACAATGAGCAGTTCTTC. The V gene is TRBV20-1, the J gene TRBJ2-1; TRBD2 agrees at 7 bases. The J segment lost 4 bases and the V segment lost 6 bases, leaving 9 bases of the junction unmatched. CDR3 length equals 14 residues. Germline lookup yields CDR1 DFQATT and CDR2 SNEGSKA (reference sequence).